The 26 T cell receptor beta chains listed next were all sequenced from one sample in a study of blood T cell repertoires in COVID-19. TCRdb keeps only in-frame clones here, not all; method: immunoSEQ multiplex PCR. The table records approximately 300,000 clones, 80% to 85% of them present only once. The sequenced material came from peripheral blood. The receptors here all came from a person aged 65-85 years with COVID-19, enrolled during active disease.

The CDR3 is CASTRTGGGPYEQYF. In nucleotides, the CDR3 is TGTGCCAGTACCCGGACAGGCGGAGGGCCATACGAGCAGTACTTC. This rearrangement joins TRBV19 to TRBJ2-7; D perhaps matches TRBD1 (7 bases). This CDR3 has 15 amino acids. The V gene lost 7 bases and the J gene lost 4 bases, with 20 bases spanning the gap. Germline V gives CDR1 LNHDA, CDR2 SQIVND (reference sequence).

A single count supports this clone. The chain is built from TRBV5-1 and TRBJ2-1, with 9 bases aligning to TRBD1. Trimming took 6 bases from V and 3 from J; bases not matched to a gene: 4. Germline V gene lookup returns CDR1 SGHRS and CDR2 YFSETQ. The CDR3 spans 14 residues. CDR3: CASMGQGIYNEQFF. The CDR3 coding sequence is TGCGCCAGCATGGGACAGGGTATCTACAATGAGCAGTTCTTC.

In its sample, this clone was seen a few times. The chain is built from TRBV19 and TRBJ1-5, with a possible D match to TRBD1 (5 bases). The V end lost 9 bases, the J end lost 7 bases, and 16 bases lay between the germline ends. The CDR3 covers 13 residues. In germline, CDR1 is LNHDA, CDR2 SQIVND (reference sequence). The CDR3 region has the DNA TGTGCCAGCGCCGGAGGGGAAGGACAGCCCCAGCATTTT. Translation: CASAGGEGQPQHF.

The chain recombines TRBV11-2 with TRBJ2-5; 11 positions agree with TRBD2. Germline V gene data show CDR1 as SGHAT and CDR2 as FQNNGV. The CDR3 runs to 17 residues. Germline trimming cut 4 bases from V and 5 bases from J; bases unmatched to any gene: 12. Written as DNA, the CDR3 is TGTGCCAGCAGCTCATTAGCGGGAGGGCCACGAGAGGAGACCCAGTACTTC. It yields the protein CASSSLAGGPREETQYF.

The rearrangement joins TRBV7-8 to TRBJ2-3, with D unresolved. The CDR3 consists of 13 residues. Trimming shortened V by 1 base and J by 6 bases, and 8 bases separated the two germline ends. The germline V gene encodes CDR1 SGHVS and CDR2 FQNEAQ. The CDR3 DNA sequence: TGTGCCAGCAGCTTAGGCTCGGTTGATACGCAGTATTTT. Translation: CASSLGSVDTQYF.

The chain joins TRBV27 to TRBJ1-2; D ambiguous. CDR1 MNHEY and CDR2 SMNVEV come from the germline V gene (reference sequence). The CDR3 consists of 13 residues. V lost 6 bases, J lost 8 bases, and 16 bases lay in between. CDR3 sequence reads: CASRFWQEKGYTF. The CDR3 nucleotides are TGTGCCAGCAGATTCTGGCAGGAAAAGGGCTACACCTTC.

The chain is built from TRBV18 and TRBJ1-5, with a weak D call TRBD1 (6 bases). V was pared by 3 bases and J by 3 bases, with 9 bases between. Germline CDR1 is KGHSH and CDR2 is LQKENI. The CDR3 is 14 residues long. This CDR3 reads CASSPSGDNQPQHF. The CDR3, as DNA: TGTGCCAGCTCACCGTCAGGGGACAATCAGCCCCAGCATTTT.

The CDR3 sequence is CASSLNPAGGGAEAFF. CDR3 nucleotides: TGTGCCAGCAGTTTAAACCCGGCTGGAGGTGGAGCTGAAGCTTTCTTT. This chain links TRBV6-2 or TRBV6-3 with TRBJ1-1; D unresolved. In germline, CDR1 is MNHEY, CDR2 SVGEGT. This CDR3 region has 16 residues. The V end lost 4 bases, the J end lost 6 bases, and 21 bases lay between the germline ends.

The chain is built from TRBV19 and TRBJ1-4, with a tentative D call TRBD1 (5 bases). From germline, CDR1 is LNHDA and CDR2 SQIVND (reference sequence). The CDR3 runs 16 residues. V lost 7 bases, J lost 0 bases, and 15 bases lay in between. DNA for the CDR3: TGTGCCAGTAATAAACAGGACGGTGCAACTAATGAAAAACTGTTTTTT. It specifies CASNKQDGATNEKLFF. The complete variable domain, with remaining parts taken from reference TRBV19 and TRBJ1-4, reads DGGITQSPKYLFRKEGQNVTLSCEQNLNHDAMYWYRQDPGQGLRLIYYSQIVNDFQKGDIAEGYSVSREKKESFPLTVTSAQKNPTAFYLCASNKQDGATNEKLFFGSGTQLSVL.

The chain carries TRBV7-9 and TRBJ1-1; no reliable D call. The ends were cut back, 8 bases at V and 0 bases at J, with 10 bases in the middle. The CDR3 length is 13 residues. Germline lookup yields CDR1 SEHNR and CDR2 FQNEAQ (reference sequence). This CDR3 reads CASHTAVNTEAFF. CDR3 nucleotides: TGTGCCAGCCACACCGCTGTGAACACTGAAGCTTTCTTT.

This rearrangement joins TRBV2 to TRBJ2-2; D perhaps matches TRBD1 (7 bases). The CDR3 has 15 amino acids. V dropped 7 bases and J dropped 4 bases, with 16 bases sitting between them. Germline CDR1 reads SNHLY; CDR2 reads FYNNEI. CDR3 nucleotides: TGTGCCAGCATCAGGGGGAGGTCCTTCACCGGGGAGCTGTTTTTT. The encoded protein is CASIRGRSFTGELFF.

V and J are TRBV3-1 (or the pseudogene TRBV3-2) and TRBJ1-1; D is unresolved. The V and J ends lost 4 bases and 1 base respectively, with 10 bases between them. CDR1 and CDR2 from the germline V gene are LGHDT and YNNKEL (reference sequence). The CDR3 length is 14 residues. The CDR3 loop is CASSPRSGNTEAFF. The DNA of the CDR3 is TGTGCCAGCAGCCCGCGATCGGGGAACACTGAAGCTTTCTTT.

This clone has more than one count but fewer than ten. This chain joins TRBV5-1 and TRBJ1-5; a possible D gene is TRBD1 (6 bases). This CDR3 contains 15 residues. In germline, CDR1 is SGHRS, CDR2 YFSETQ. Deletions cut 4 bases from V and 4 bases from J, with 15 bases between. CDR3 sequence (DNA): TGCGCCAGCAGCCCCGGGGACATACTAAATCAGCCCCAGCATTTT. It codes for CASSPGDILNQPQHF.

This clone was observed a few times. The rearrangement links TRBV19 to TRBJ1-2; D is unresolved. This CDR3 spans 16 amino acids. The germline CDR1 and CDR2 sequences are LNHDA and SQIVND (reference sequence). V dropped 0 bases and J dropped 4 bases, with 15 bases sitting between them. CDR3 DNA sequence: TGTGCCAGTAGTATAGATATTCTGGCGGTGACCTATGGCTACACCTTC. Its protein is CASSIDILAVTYGYTF.

The chain uses TRBV7-6 and TRBJ2-7; 11 bases align to TRBD2. CDR3 length equals 15 residues. Trimming removed 4 bases from V and 2 bases from J; junction bases left unmatched: 4. Germline V gene data show CDR1 as SGHVS and CDR2 as FNYEAQ. Written as DNA, the CDR3 is TGTGCCAGCAGCTCCTTAGCGGGGGGGCCCTACGAGCAGTACTTC. Translating gives CASSSLAGGPYEQYF.

The rearrangement joins TRBV19 to TRBJ1-5; 8 bases are a match to TRBD1. The J segment lost 5 bases and the V segment lost 9 bases, leaving 18 bases of the junction unmatched. Germline CDR1 and CDR2: LNHDA and SQIVND (reference sequence). The CDR3 is 17 residues long. The CDR3 spells CASKFIVGTGNYQPQHF. The CDR3 DNA is TGTGCCAGCAAATTTATAGTCGGGACAGGAAATTATCAGCCCCAGCATTTT.

V and J are TRBV4-1 and TRBJ2-5, with 7 bases identical to TRBD1. CDR3 size: 16 residues. J gave up 2 bases and V 1 base, and 7 bases lay outside the gene matches. In germline, CDR1 is MGHRA, CDR2 YSYEKL. The CDR3 region is CASSQGTGVRQETQYF. CDR3 bases: TGCGCCAGCAGCCAAGGAACAGGGGTGAGGCAAGAGACCCAGTACTTC.

Only a few counts were recorded for this clone. V usage is TRBV4-1 and J usage is TRBJ2-7, with D possibly TRBD1 on 7 matching bases. The CDR3 runs 14 residues. Germline V CDR1 and CDR2: MGHRA, YSYEKL. Between the trimmed V and J ends, which lost 3 bases and 6 bases, there was a span of 15 bases. The CDR3 DNA reads as TGCGCCAGCAGCCAGGCGGGGACAGCAGGCGAGCAGTACTTC. Its translation is CASSQAGTAGEQYF.

The chain links TRBV7-3 to TRBJ2-3, with 8 bases that match TRBD2. CDR3 length: 15 residues. The trim removed 1 base at V and 4 bases at J, leaving 4 bases unmatched. Looked up from germline, CDR1 is SGHTA and CDR2 is FQGTGA. The CDR3 DNA sequence: TGTGCCAGCAGCTTAATGAGCGGGAGTGCAGATACGCAGTATTTT. Residues: CASSLMSGSADTQYF. Complete variable domain (other parts from reference TRBV7-3 and TRBJ2-3): GAGVSQTPSNKVTEKGKYVELRCDPISGHTALYWYRQSLGQGPEFLIYFQGTGAADDSGLPNDRFFAVRPEGSVSTLKIQRTERGDSAVYLCASSLMSGSADTQYFGPGTRLTVL.

V is TRBV28 and J is TRBJ2-2; 11 nucleotides match TRBD2. The CDR3 consists of 16 residues. J gave up 8 bases and V 1 base, and 6 bases lay outside the gene matches. CDR1 is MDHEN and CDR2 is SYDVKM in the germline V gene. The CDR3 coding sequence is TGTGCCAGCAGTTTATTAATGACTAGCGGGAATGGGGAGCTGTTTTTT. Its translation: CASSLLMTSGNGELFF.

The CDR3: CASSLRAVQETQYF. The CDR3 coding sequence is TGTGCCAGCAGCCTGCGGGCGGTCCAAGAGACCCAGTACTTC. The V call is TRBV9, the J call TRBJ2-5; a possible D gene is TRBD2 (5 bases). This CDR3 is built from 14 residues. V dropped 4 bases and J dropped 1 base, with 11 bases sitting between them. The V gene's germline CDR1 is SGDLS and CDR2 YYNGEE.

The V and J genes are TRBV7-2 and TRBJ2-5; D perhaps matches TRBD2 (5 bases). V was pared by 2 bases and J by 3 bases, with 10 bases between. The CDR3 spans 14 residues. CDR1 is SGHTA, CDR2 FQGNSA, per germline. CDR3 protein: CASSLTQRKETQYF. The CDR3 bases are TGTGCCAGCAGCTTAACACAGCGGAAAGAGACCCAGTACTTC.

In this sample, this clone turned up a few times. The gene calls are TRBV14 and TRBJ1-4; perhaps TRBD1 as D (5 bases). Trimming shortened V by 4 bases and J by 8 bases, and 11 bases separated the two germline ends. The length of the CDR3 is 13 residues. Germline V CDR1 and CDR2: SGHDN, FVKESK. The CDR3 loop is CASSPGTWEKLFF. As DNA, the CDR3 is TGTGCCAGCAGCCCCGGGACTTGGGAAAAACTGTTTTTT.

V usage is TRBV11-2 and J usage is TRBJ2-1; TRBD2 agrees at 8 bases. Trimming removed 2 bases from V and 6 bases from J; junction bases left unmatched: 3. The CDR3 has 14 amino acids. Germline CDR1 reads SGHAT; CDR2 reads FQNNGV. CDR3 in DNA: TGTGCCAGCAGCTTAACCGGGACTAGCAATGAGCAGTTCTTC. Translated: CASSLTGTSNEQFF. Full variable domain (outside the CDR3, taken from reference TRBV11-2 and TRBJ2-1): EAGVAQSPRYKIIEKRQSVAFWCNPISGHATLYWYQQILGQGPKLLIQFQNNGVVDDSQLPKDRFSAERLKGVDSTLKIQPAKLEDSAVYLCASSLTGTSNEQFFGPGTRLTVL.

This chain connects TRBV5-1 to TRBJ2-3, with TRBD1 identical over 10 bases. CDR3 length equals 15 residues. The V and J ends lost 2 bases and 4 bases, in that order; junction bases with no gene match: 4. CDR1 and CDR2 (germline): SGHRS, YFSETQ. This CDR3 is CASSLGQGVSDTQYF. In nucleotides, the CDR3 is TGCGCCAGCAGCTTAGGACAGGGGGTATCAGATACGCAGTATTTT.

The chain uses TRBV4-3 and TRBJ2-3; 8 bases match TRBD2. This CDR3 has 16 residues. The trim removed 1 base at V and 4 bases at J, leaving 7 bases unmatched. CDR1 and CDR2 from the germline V gene are LGHNA and YSLEER. This CDR3 is CASSQGQSGGSDTQYF. CDR3 coding DNA: TGCGCCAGCAGCCAAGGTCAGAGCGGGGGTTCAGATACGCAGTATTTT.